This T cell receptor beta chain was recorded in a study of shared clonotypes between healthy human individuals. TCRdb's table, derived via immunoSEQ multiplex PCR, lists solely in-frame clones and lacks some. This table has about 2 million clones, approximately 94% appearing once. The V end lost 2 bases, the J end lost 2 bases, and 12 bases lay between the germline ends. CDR1 SGHRS and CDR2 YFSETQ come from the germline V gene. This CDR3 has 15 amino acids. Naive-designated CD8 cells lacked CD45RO, were positively enriched for CCR7, and omitted terminally differentiated effector memory CD45RA+ cells.

The rearrangement uses TRBV5-1 and TRBJ2-3; D assignment may be TRBD1 or TRBD2 (5 bases each). Sequencing was performed on naive CD8+ T cells sorted from blood. The clonotype comes from a man aged 18 to 30 in good health. The CDR3 nucleotides read TGCGCCAGCAGCTTCGGGACGGCGACCACAGATACGCAGTATTTT. Encoded protein: CASSFGTATTDTQYF.